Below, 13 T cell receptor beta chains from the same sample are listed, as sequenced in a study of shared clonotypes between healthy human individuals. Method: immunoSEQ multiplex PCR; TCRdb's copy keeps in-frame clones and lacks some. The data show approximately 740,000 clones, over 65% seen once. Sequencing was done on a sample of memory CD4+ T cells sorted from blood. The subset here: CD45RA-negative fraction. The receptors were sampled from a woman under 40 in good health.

The CDR3 loop reads CASSLWGQGLSKPQHF. CDR3 nucleotide sequence: TGTGCCAGCAGCTTGTGGGGACAGGGATTGTCGAAGCCCCAGCATTTT. The V and J genes are TRBV5-8 and TRBJ1-5; the match to TRBD1 covers 9 bases. Germline V gene data show CDR1 as SGHTS and CDR2 as YDEGEE. CDR3 length: 16 amino acids. The trim removed 1 base at V and 8 bases at J, leaving 10 bases unmatched.

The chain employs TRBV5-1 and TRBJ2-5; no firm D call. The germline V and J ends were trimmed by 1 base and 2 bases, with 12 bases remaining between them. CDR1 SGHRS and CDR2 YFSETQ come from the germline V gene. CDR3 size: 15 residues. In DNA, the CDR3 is TGCGCCAGCAGCTTGCGGGCTAGGGAACAAGAGACCCAGTACTTC. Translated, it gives CASSLRAREQETQYF. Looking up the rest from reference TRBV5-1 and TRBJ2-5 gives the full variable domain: KAGVTQTPRYLIKTRGQQVTLSCSPISGHRSVSWYQQTPGQGLQFLFEYFSETQRNKGNFPGRFSGRQFSNSRSEMNVSTLELGDSALYLCASSLRAREQETQYFGPGTRLLVL.

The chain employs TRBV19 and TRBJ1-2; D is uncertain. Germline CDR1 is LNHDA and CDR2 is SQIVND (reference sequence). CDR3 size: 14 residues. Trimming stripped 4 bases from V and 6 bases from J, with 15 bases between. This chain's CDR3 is CASSTPGRPHGYTF. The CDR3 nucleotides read TGTGCCAGTAGTACCCCAGGACGGCCGCATGGCTACACCTTC.

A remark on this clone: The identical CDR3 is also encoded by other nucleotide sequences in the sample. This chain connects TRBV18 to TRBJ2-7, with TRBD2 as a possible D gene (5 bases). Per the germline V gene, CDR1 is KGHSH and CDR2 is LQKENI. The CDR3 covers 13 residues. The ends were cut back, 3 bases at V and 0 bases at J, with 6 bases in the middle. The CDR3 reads CASSPGNSYEQYF. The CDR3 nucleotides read TGTGCCAGCTCACCCGGGAACTCCTACGAGCAGTACTTC.

CDR3 nucleotide sequence: TGTGCCAGCAGCCAATCCTGGGCGGGGAATGAAAAACTGTTTTTT. Residues: CASSQSWAGNEKLFF. This rearrangement joins TRBV27 to TRBJ1-4; D ambiguous. V lost 6 bases and J 5 bases, leaving 16 bases between the germline ends. CDR3 length: 15 residues. Germline CDR1 is MNHEY and CDR2 is SMNVEV (reference sequence).

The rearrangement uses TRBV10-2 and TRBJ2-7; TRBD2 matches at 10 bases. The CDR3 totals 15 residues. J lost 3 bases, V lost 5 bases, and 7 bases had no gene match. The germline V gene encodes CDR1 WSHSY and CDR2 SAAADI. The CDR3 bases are TGCGCCAGCAGTCCTCTAGCGGGAGTCTTCTACGAGCAGTACTTC. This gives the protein CASSPLAGVFYEQYF.

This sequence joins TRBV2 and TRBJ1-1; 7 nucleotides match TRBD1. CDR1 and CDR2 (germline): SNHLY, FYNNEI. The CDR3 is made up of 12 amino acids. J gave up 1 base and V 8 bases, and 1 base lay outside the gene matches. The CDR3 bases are TGTGCCAGCGACAGGGAGAACACTGAAGCTTTCTTT. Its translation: CASDRENTEAFF.

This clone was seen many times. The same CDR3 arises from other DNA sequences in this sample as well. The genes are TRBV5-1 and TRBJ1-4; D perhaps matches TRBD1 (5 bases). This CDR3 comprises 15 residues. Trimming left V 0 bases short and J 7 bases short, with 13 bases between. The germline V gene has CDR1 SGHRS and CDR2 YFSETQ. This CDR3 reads CASSLGDRDVEKLFF. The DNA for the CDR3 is TGCGCCAGCAGCTTGGGGGACCGCGATGTTGAAAAACTGTTTTTT.

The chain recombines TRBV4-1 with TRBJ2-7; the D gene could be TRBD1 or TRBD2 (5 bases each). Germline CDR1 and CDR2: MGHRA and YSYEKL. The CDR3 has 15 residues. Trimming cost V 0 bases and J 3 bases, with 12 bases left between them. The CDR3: CASSQEGTAFYEQYF. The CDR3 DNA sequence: TGCGCCAGCAGCCAAGAGGGGACGGCTTTCTACGAGCAGTACTTC.

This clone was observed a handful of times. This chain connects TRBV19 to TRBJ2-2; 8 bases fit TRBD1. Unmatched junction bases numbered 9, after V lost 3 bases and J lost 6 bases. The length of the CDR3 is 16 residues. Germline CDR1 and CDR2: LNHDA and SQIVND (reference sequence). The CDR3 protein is CASSIPRTGYPGELFF. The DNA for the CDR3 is TGTGCCAGTAGTATTCCCCGGACAGGGTATCCCGGGGAGCTGTTTTTT.

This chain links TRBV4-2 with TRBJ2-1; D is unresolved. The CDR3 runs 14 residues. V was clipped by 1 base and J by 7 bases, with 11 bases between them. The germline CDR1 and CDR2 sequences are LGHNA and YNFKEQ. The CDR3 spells CASSQGTLRNEQFF. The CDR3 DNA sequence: TGTGCCAGCAGCCAAGGGACCCTGAGGAATGAGCAGTTCTTC.

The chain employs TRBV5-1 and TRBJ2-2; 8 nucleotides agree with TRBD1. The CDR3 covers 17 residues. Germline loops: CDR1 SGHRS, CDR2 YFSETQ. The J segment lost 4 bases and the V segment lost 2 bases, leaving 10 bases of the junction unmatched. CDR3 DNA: TGCGCCAGCAGCTTTGAACCAGGGGGCCTTCGCACCGGGGAGCTGTTTTTT. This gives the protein CASSFEPGGLRTGELFF.

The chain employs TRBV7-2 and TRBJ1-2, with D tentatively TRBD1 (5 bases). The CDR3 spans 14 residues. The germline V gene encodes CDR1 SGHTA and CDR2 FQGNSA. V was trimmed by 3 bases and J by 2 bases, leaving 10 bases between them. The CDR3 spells CASSFSGPNYGYTF. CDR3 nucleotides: TGTGCCAGCAGCTTTTCGGGGCCCAACTATGGCTACACCTTC. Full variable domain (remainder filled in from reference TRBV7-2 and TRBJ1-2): GAGVSQSPSNKVTEKGKDVELRCDPISGHTALYWYRQSLGQGLEFLIYFQGNSAPDKSGLPSDRFSAERTGGSVSTLTIQRTQQEDSAVYLCASSFSGPNYGYTFGSGTRLTVV.